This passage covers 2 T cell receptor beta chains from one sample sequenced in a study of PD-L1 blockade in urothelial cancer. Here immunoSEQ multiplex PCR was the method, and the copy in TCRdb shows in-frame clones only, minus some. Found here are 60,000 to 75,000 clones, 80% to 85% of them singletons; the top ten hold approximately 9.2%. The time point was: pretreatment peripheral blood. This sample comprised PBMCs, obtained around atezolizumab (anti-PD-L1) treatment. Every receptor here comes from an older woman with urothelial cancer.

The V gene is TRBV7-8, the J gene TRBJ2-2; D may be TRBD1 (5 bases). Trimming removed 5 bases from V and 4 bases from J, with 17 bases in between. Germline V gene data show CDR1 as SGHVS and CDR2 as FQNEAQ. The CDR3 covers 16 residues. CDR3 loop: CASSPQPSRATGELFF. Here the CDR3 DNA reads TGTGCCAGCAGCCCCCAACCCTCCAGGGCCACCGGGGAGCTGTTTTTT.

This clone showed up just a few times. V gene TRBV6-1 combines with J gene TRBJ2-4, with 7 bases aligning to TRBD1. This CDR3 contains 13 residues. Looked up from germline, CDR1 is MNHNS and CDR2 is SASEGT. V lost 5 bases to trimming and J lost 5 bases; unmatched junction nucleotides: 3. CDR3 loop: CASSRGTENIQYF. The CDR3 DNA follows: TGTGCCAGCAGTAGGGGGACAGAAAACATTCAGTACTTC.